This record concerns one TCR beta chain sequence. Antigen: not known. The data belong to a study of cytomegalovirus exposure and HLA in healthy donors. Across the whole study: Genotyping showed around 80% of roughly 400 donors falling in the Caucasian-associated ancestry cluster.

V was clipped by 0 bases and J by 4 bases, with 10 bases between them. CDR1 LGHNA and CDR2 YNFKEQ come from the germline V gene. The CDR3 sequence is 15 residues long. General study findings and limits: An apparent linkage of common viral pathogens to several of the most significant clusters emerged in a later analysis. In vitro testing confirmed a few CMV-associated chains as specific for CMV antigens.

Researchers ran the PCR with 60 Vbeta and 13 Jbeta primers. Sequencing used immunoSEQ multiplex PCR; TCRdb keeps in-frame clones, though not all of them. The sample records some 270,000 clones, around 90% being singletons. The sequencing input was PBMCs. The chain carries TRBV4-2 and TRBJ2-1, with D uncertain. The source of this sequence is a girl aged 2-9 years in good health and CMV-seronegative. CDR3 bases: TGTGCCAGCAGCCAAGAAATAGTTGTTTACAATGAGCAGTTCTTC. Its protein is CASSQEIVVYNEQFF.